This T cell receptor beta chain was identified in a study of regulatory T cells in long-lasting Graves disease. Study-wide results and limits: TRBV28, TRBJ1-2 and TRBJ2-5 emerged as the favored segments in persistent disease.

Time point reported: persistent/refractory GD, antithyroid drugs over 5 years with positive TRAb. RNA from PBMCs was the source of the TCR library. Researchers made TCR beta libraries by using iRepertoire HTBI primers and running Arm-PCR on CDR3 regions. One entry per CDR3 protein results from TCRdb running MiXCR on the multiplex PCR reads. The sample contains around 400,000 distinct CDR3 sequences, around 20% of which appear only once. With respect to this clonotype: Its antigen is unidentified.

V was trimmed by 6 bases and J by 3 bases, leaving 18 bases between them. Germline V gene data show CDR1 as MDHEN and CDR2 as SYDVKM. This CDR3 is 15 amino acids long. Sequenced here: peripheral blood mononuclear cells (PBMCs), sampled when the disease was refractory, from a patient treated with antithyroid drugs. This TCR derives from a female donor with Graves disease. V and J are TRBV28 and TRBJ2-7, with a possible D match to TRBD1 (6 bases). CDR3 in amino acids: CASSYQGPGDYEQYF. The DNA for the CDR3 is TGTGCCAGCAGCTATCAGGGGCCCGGCGACTACGAGCAGTACTTC.